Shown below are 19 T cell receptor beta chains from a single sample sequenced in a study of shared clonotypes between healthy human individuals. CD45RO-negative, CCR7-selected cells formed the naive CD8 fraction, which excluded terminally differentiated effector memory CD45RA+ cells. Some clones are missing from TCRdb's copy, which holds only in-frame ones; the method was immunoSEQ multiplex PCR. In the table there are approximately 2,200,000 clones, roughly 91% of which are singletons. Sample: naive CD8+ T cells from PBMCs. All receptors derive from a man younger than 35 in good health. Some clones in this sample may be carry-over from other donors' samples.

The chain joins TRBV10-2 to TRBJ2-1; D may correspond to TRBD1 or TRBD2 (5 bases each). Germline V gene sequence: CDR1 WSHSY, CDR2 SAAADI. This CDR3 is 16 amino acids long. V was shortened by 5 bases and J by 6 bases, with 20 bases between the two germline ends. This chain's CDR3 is CASSRKVGGVFNEQFF. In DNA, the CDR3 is TGCGCCAGCAGTCGTAAGGTTGGGGGAGTTTTCAATGAGCAGTTCTTC.

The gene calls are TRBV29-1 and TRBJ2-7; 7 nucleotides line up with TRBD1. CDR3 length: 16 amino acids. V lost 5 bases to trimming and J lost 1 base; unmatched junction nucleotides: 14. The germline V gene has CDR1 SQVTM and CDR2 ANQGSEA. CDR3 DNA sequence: TGCAGCGTTTGGTTCGGGACAGCTCTAGGATCCTACGAGCAGTACTTC. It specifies CSVWFGTALGSYEQYF.

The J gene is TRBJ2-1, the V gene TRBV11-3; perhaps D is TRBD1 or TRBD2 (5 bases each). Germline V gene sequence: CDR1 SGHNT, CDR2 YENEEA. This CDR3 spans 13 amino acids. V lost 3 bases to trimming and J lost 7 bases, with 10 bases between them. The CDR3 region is CASSLGEGNEQFF. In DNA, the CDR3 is TGTGCCAGCAGCTTGGGCGAGGGGAATGAGCAGTTCTTC. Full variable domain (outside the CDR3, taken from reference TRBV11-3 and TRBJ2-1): EAGVVQSPRYKIIEKKQPVAFWCNPISGHNTLYWYLQNLGQGPELLIRYENEEAVDDSQLPKDRFSAERLKGVDSTLKIQPAELGDSAVYLCASSLGEGNEQFFGPGTRLTVL.

The CDR3 DNA follows: TGTGCCAGCAGCCCGAGGGGCGCCGATCACAATGAGCAGTTCTTC. Its translation: CASSPRGADHNEQFF. The chain combines TRBV11-2 with TRBJ2-1; TRBD1 or TRBD2 may be the D gene (5 bases each). Per germline, CDR1 SGHAT and CDR2 FQNNGV. Trimming cost V 5 bases and J 5 bases, with 16 bases left between them. CDR3 length equals 15 residues.

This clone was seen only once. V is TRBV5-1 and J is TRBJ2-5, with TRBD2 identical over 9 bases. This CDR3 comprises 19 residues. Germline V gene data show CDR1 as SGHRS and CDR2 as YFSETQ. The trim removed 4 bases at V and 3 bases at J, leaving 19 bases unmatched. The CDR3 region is CASSKRQREANHLKETQYF. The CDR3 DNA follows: TGCGCCAGCAGCAAGAGACAGCGGGAGGCCAACCACCTGAAAGAGACCCAGTACTTC.

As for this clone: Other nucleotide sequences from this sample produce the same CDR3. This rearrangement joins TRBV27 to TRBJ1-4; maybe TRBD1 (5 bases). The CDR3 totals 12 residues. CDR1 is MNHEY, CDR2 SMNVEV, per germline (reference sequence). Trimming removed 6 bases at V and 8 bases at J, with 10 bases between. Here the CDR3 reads CASSLRGEKLFF. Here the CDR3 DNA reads TGTGCCAGCAGCCTGAGGGGAGAAAAACTGTTTTTT.

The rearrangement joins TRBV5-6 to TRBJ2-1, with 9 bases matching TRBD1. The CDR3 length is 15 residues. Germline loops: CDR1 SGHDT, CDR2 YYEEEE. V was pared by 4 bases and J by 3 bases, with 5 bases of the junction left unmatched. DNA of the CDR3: TGTGCCAGCAGCCCCCGGGACAGGGACTACAATGAGCAGTTCTTC. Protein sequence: CASSPRDRDYNEQFF.

The CDR3 sequence: CASSSSSGGEYYEQYF. Written as DNA, the CDR3 is TGTGCCAGCAGCTCCTCCTCGGGGGGGGAGTACTACGAGCAGTACTTC. The V gene is TRBV7-9, the J gene TRBJ2-7; TRBD2 matches at 8 bases. Unmatched junction bases numbered 11, after V lost 4 bases and J lost 3 bases. This CDR3 spans 16 amino acids. The germline V gene encodes CDR1 SEHNR and CDR2 FQNEAQ (reference sequence).

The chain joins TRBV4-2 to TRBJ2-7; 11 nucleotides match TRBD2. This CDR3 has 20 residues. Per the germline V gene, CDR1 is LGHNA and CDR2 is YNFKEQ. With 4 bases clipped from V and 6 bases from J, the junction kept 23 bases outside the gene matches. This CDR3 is CASSPLKGLAGGPYWVEQYF. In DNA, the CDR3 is TGTGCCAGCAGCCCCCTCAAGGGGCTAGCGGGAGGCCCATATTGGGTCGAGCAGTACTTC.

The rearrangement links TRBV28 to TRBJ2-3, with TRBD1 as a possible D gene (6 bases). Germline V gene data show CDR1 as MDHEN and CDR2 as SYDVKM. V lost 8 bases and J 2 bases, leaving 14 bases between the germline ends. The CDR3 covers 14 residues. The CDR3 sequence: CASGGWFNTDTQYF. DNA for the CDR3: TGTGCCAGCGGGGGCTGGTTTAACACAGATACGCAGTATTTT.

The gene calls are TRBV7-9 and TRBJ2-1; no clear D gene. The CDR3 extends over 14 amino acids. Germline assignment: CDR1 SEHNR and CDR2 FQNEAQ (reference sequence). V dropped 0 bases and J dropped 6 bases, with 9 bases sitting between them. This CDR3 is CASSLAETFNEQFF. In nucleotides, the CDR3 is TGTGCCAGCAGCTTAGCGGAGACCTTCAATGAGCAGTTCTTC.

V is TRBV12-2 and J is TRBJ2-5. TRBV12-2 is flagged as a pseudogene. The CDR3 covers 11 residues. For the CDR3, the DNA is TGTGCAAGTCGCCCCCAAGAGACCCAGTACTTC. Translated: CASRPQETQYF.

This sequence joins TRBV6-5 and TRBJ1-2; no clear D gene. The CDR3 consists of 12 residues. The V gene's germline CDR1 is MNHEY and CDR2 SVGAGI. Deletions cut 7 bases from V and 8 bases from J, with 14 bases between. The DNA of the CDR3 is TGTGCCAGCACCGCCTGGTCTGGCGGCTACACCTTC. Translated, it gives CASTAWSGGYTF.

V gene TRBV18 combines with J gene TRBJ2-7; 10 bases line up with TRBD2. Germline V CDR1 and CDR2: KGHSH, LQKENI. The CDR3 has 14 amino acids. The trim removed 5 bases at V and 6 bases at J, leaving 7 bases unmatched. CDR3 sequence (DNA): TGTGCCAGCTCAACCTCTAGCGGGAGCATCGAGCAGTACTTC. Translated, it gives CASSTSSGSIEQYF.

The CDR3 loop is CASNRGGSHNEQFF. Written as DNA, the CDR3 is TGTGCCAGCAATCGAGGGGGCTCACACAATGAGCAGTTCTTC. The chain joins TRBV6-6 to TRBJ2-1; TRBD1 matches at 7 bases. The CDR3 consists of 14 residues. Germline V gives CDR1 MNHNY, CDR2 SVGAGI (reference sequence). The junction had 8 bases not matched to a gene; V was cut back by 7 bases and J by 5 bases.

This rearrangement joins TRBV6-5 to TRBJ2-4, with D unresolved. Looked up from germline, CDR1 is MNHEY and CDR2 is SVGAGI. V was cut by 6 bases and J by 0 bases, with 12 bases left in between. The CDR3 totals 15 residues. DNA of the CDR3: TGTGCCAGCAGGCCCGGAATATTAGCCAAAAACATTCAGTACTTC. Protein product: CASRPGILAKNIQYF.

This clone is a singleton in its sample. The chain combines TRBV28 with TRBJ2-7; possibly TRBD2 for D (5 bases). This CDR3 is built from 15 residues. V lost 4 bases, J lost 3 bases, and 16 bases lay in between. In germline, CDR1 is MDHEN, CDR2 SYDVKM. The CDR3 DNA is TGTGCCAGCAGTTCGGCCGGGATCCTTCTCTACGAGCAGTACTTC. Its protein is CASSSAGILLYEQYF. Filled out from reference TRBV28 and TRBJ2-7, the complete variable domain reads DVKVTQSSRYLVKRTGEKVFLECVQDMDHENMFWYRQDPGLGLRLIYFSYDVKMKEKGDIPEGYSVSREKKERFSLILESASTNQTSMYLCASSSAGILLYEQYFGPGTRLTVT.

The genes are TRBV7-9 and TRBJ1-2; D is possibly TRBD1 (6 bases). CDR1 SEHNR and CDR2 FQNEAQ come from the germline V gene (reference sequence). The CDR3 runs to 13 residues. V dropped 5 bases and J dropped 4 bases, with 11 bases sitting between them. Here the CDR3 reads CASSTGKTYGYTF. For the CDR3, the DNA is TGTGCCAGCAGCACAGGGAAGACCTATGGCTACACCTTC.

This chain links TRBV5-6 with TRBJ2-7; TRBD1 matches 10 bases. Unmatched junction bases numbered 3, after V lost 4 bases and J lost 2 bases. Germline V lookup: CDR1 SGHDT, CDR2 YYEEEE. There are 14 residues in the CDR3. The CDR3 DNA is TGTGCCAGCAGCCACGGGACAGGGGCCTACGAGCAGTACTTC. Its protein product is CASSHGTGAYEQYF.